Listed below are T cell receptor beta chains from one sample, sequenced in a study of cytotoxic CD8 clonotypes in ibrutinib-treated CLL. Assay: immunoSEQ multiplex PCR; the TCRdb copy retains only in-frame clones and omits some. Of more than 200,000 clones listed, about four fifths were seen once; the top ten hold roughly 11%. The sequenced sample was PBMCs, obtained after 12 months of ibrutinib treatment. These receptors came from a human donor with chronic lymphocytic leukemia. CDR3s include the opening cysteine and the closing phenylalanine or tryptophan. The D gene is left open where the match is weak. Expanded clones get a size class; other rows say once, few or many, or leave the size out.

>NA|TRBV18|TRBJ2-3|NA
CASSPGIADTQYF
TGTGCCAGCTCACCAGGGATAGCAGATACGCAGTATTTT
>TRBD1|TRBV6-1|TRBJ2-1|NA
CASSDRQGTYNEQFF
TGTGCCAGCAGTGATCGACAGGGTACCTACAATGAGCAGTTCTTC
>NA|TRBV28|TRBJ1-1|NA
CASSLRVTEAFF
TGTGCCAGCAGTTTAAGGGTCACTGAAGCTTTCTTT
>NA|TRBV6-5|TRBJ2-7|NA
CASSYTRGIYEQYF
TGTGCCAGCAGTTACACCCGGGGCATATACGAGCAGTACTTC
>TRBD2|TRBV7-9|TRBJ2-7|NA
CASSRTSGIDEQYF
TGTGCCAGCAGCCGGACTAGCGGGATTGACGAGCAGTACTTC
>NA|TRBV11-2|TRBJ2-1|NA
CASSLVGAVSAEQFF
TGTGCCAGCAGCTTAGTGGGGGCGGTGTCGGCTGAGCAGTTCTTC
>TRBD1|TRBV2|TRBJ2-4|NA
CASREDRPAKNIQYF
TGTGCCAGCAGGGAGGACAGGCCAGCCAAAAACATTCAGTACTTC
>NA|TRBV10-3|TRBJ2-7|NA
CAISPIPTRYEQYF
TGTGCCATCAGTCCAATCCCGACTAGATACGAGCAGTACTTC
>NA|TRBV10-1|TRBJ1-1|NA
CASSREGINEAFF
TGCGCCAGCAGTAGGGAGGGGATTAATGAAGCTTTCTTT
>TRBD2|TRBV27|TRBJ2-1|NA
CARGPGTSGPSYNEQFF
TGTGCCAGGGGCCCCGGGACTAGCGGGCCCTCCTACAATGAGCAGTTCTTC
>NA|TRBV18|TRBJ1-5|NA
CASSPQGLGNQPQHF
TGTGCCAGCTCACCACAGGGGTTGGGCAATCAGCCCCAGCATTTT
>TRBD1|TRBV11-2|TRBJ1-5|NA
CASSSGQGNSNQPQHF
TGTGCCAGCAGCTCAGGACAGGGGAATAGCAATCAGCCCCAGCATTTT
>TRBD2|TRBV2|TRBJ2-5|NA
CASSESGQREKTQYF
TGTGCCAGCAGTGAATCTGGGCAGCGGGAAAAGACCCAGTACTTC
>NA|TRBV5-1|TRBJ2-5|many
CASSPTVQETQYF
TGCGCCAGCAGCCCGACTGTCCAAGAGACCCAGTACTTC
>NA|TRBV10-3|TRBJ2-7|once
CAISEGYEQYF
TGTGCCATCAGTGAGGGATACGAGCAGTACTTC